These 8 T cell receptor beta chains were all obtained from the same sample, sequenced in a study of PD-1 blockade in classical Hodgkin lymphoma. Sample time point: cycle 4 day 1 (C4D1), after six to seven weeks of nivolumab. Every one of the patients relapsed after autologous stem cell transplantation (brentuximab vedotin exposure was variable). Method: immunoSEQ multiplex PCR; TCRdb's copy keeps in-frame clones and lacks some. The data show approximately 7,900 clones, 75% to 80% seen once. The input for sequencing was peripheral blood mononuclear cells (PBMCs), taken before the fourth cycle of nivolumab. The receptors here all came from a human donor with classical Hodgkin lymphoma.

This clone was recorded only once. The chain combines TRBV27 with TRBJ2-7; D gene ambiguous. The germline gives CDR1 MNHEY, CDR2 SMNVEV (reference sequence). V lost 0 bases, J lost 5 bases, and 5 bases lay in between. The CDR3 has 12 amino acids. For the CDR3, the DNA is TGTGCCAGCAGTTTATCCCCCCACGAGCAGTACTTC. Protein product: CASSLSPHEQYF.

CDR3 DNA sequence: TGTGCCAGCAGCCCCATGGCTAGCCAACGGGGGACCCAGTACTTC. This encodes CASSPMASQRGTQYF. The J gene is TRBJ2-5, the V gene TRBV6-5, with a weak D call TRBD2 (5 bases). This CDR3 has 15 residues. Germline lookup yields CDR1 MNHEY and CDR2 SVGAGI. Deletions cut 6 bases from V and 7 bases from J, with 21 bases between.

The chain uses TRBV6-5 and TRBJ2-2; 7 bases are shared with TRBD2. V shed 1 base, J shed 7 bases, and the junction held 3 bases outside the gene matches. CDR3 length equals 14 residues. Germline CDR1 MNHEY, CDR2 SVGAGI. The CDR3 bases are TGTGCCAGCAGTTACTACCGGGAGGTCGGGGAGCTGTTTTTT. Translating gives CASSYYREVGELFF.

The chain combines TRBV21-1 with TRBJ1-1; TRBD1 is taken as the D call from the table, unchecked against the DNA. TRBV21-1 is given as a pseudogene. This CDR3 comprises 15 residues. CDR3 bases: TGTGCCGTGAAGGGACAGCGGGTTAAGTACACTGAAGCTTTCTTT. Translation: CAVKGQRVKYTEAFF.

With respect to this clone: This sequence may be a read error, since a much larger clone differs from it by one base. Different DNA sequences within this sample yield the same CDR3. CDR3 nucleotide sequence: TGTGCCAGCAGCGCCACCGGGACTAGCACAGATACGCAGTATTTT. This gives the protein CASSATGTSTDTQYF. The chain is built from TRBV9 and TRBJ2-3; D may be TRBD2 (6 bases). The CDR3 contains 15 residues. Germline values: CDR1 SGDLS, CDR2 YYNGEE. V was pared by 3 bases and J by 0 bases, with 11 bases between.

This sequence joins TRBV6-1 and TRBJ2-3; D is uncertain. The CDR3 has 14 residues. Trimming pared 4 bases from V and 0 bases from J, leaving 8 bases between. Germline V gene data show CDR1 as MNHNS and CDR2 as SASEGT. This CDR3 is CASSGFSSTDTQYF. The CDR3 DNA follows: TGTGCCAGCAGTGGGTTTTCCAGCACAGATACGCAGTATTTT.

This sequence joins TRBV27 and TRBJ2-3; TRBD2 is a possible D gene (6 bases). Between the trimmed V and J ends, which lost 2 bases and 4 bases, there was a span of 10 bases. CDR3 size: 14 residues. Germline V gene data show CDR1 as MNHEY and CDR2 as SMNVEV (reference sequence). The CDR3 reads CASSLIAGPDTQYF. CDR3 DNA: TGTGCCAGCAGTTTAATCGCGGGGCCAGATACGCAGTATTTT.

V and J are TRBV2 and TRBJ1-2, with 7 bases fitting TRBD1. The CDR3 is made up of 14 amino acids. Germline CDR1 is SNHLY and CDR2 is FYNNEI. With 6 bases clipped from V and 0 bases from J, the junction kept 4 bases outside the gene matches. Here the CDR3 reads CASRGDSTNYGYTF. CDR3 bases: TGTGCCAGCAGGGGGGACAGCACTAACTATGGCTACACCTTC.